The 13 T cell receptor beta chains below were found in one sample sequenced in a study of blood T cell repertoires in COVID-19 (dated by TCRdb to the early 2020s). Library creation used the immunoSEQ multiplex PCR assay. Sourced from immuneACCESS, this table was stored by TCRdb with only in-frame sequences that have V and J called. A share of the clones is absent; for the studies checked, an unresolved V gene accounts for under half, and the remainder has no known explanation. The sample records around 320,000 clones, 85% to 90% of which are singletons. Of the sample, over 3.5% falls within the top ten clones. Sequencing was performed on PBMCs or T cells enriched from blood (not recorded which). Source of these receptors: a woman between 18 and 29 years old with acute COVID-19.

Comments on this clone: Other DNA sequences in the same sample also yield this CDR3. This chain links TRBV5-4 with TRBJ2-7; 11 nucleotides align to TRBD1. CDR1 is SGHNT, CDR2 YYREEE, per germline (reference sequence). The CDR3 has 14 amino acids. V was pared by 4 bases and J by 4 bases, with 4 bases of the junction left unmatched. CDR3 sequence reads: CASSPGTGGYEQYF. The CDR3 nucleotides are TGTGCCAGCAGCCCCGGGACAGGGGGGTACGAGCAGTACTTC.

This CDR3 is CAISEEAGGNSPLHF. The CDR3 coding sequence is TGTGCCATCAGTGAGGAGGCAGGGGGTAATTCACCCCTCCACTTT. The genes are TRBV10-3 and TRBJ1-6; the match to TRBD1 covers 7 bases. Germline V CDR1 and CDR2: ENHRY, SYGVKD. The V segment lost 2 bases and the J segment 6 bases; nucleotides outside the gene matches: 4. The CDR3 sequence is 15 residues long.

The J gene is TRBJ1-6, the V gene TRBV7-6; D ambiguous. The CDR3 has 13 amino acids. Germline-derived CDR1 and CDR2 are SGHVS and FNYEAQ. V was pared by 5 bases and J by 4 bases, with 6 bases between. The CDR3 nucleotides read TGTGCCAGCAGCCCGAGTTATAATTCACCCCTCCACTTT. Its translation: CASSPSYNSPLHF.

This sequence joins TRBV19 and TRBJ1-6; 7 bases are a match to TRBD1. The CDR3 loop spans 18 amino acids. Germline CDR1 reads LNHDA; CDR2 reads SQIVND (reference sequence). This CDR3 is CATTGVGLFPISNSPLHF. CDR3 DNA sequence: TGTGCTACCACAGGGGTTGGTCTCTTCCCCATTTCTAATTCACCCCTCCACTTT.

CDR3 protein: CATARGQGAPGELFF. The CDR3 DNA sequence: TGTGCCACCGCGAGGGGACAGGGGGCCCCCGGGGAGCTGTTTTTT. The V call is TRBV24-1, the J call TRBJ2-2, with 12 bases that match TRBD1. V was pared by 9 bases and J by 6 bases, with 7 bases of the junction left unmatched. Germline CDR1 KGHDR, CDR2 SFDVKD. The CDR3 covers 15 residues.

Here the CDR3 reads CASSLPGNYEQYF. In DNA, the CDR3 is TGTGCCAGCAGCCTCCCAGGGAACTACGAGCAGTACTTC. The chain employs TRBV11-2 and TRBJ2-7; D is possibly TRBD1 (5 bases). Trimming removed 5 bases at V and 3 bases at J, with 11 bases between. The CDR3 extends over 13 amino acids. The germline V gene has CDR1 SGHAT and CDR2 FQNNGV.

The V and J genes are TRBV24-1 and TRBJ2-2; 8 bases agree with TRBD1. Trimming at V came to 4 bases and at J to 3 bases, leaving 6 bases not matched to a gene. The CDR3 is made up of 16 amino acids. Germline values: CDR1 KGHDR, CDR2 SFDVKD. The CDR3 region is CATSEPDRDYTGELFF. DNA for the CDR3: TGTGCCACCAGTGAACCGGACAGGGATTACACCGGGGAGCTGTTTTTT.

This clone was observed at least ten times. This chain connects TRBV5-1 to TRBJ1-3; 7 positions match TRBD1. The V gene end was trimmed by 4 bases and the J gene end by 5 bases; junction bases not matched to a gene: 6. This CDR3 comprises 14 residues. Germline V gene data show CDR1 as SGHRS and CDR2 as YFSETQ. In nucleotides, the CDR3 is TGCGCCAGCAGCACAGGGGATCCACGAAACACCATATATTTT. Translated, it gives CASSTGDPRNTIYF. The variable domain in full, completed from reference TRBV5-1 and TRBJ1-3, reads KAGVTQTPRYLIKTRGQQVTLSCSPISGHRSVSWYQQTPGQGLQFLFEYFSETQRNKGNFPGRFSGRQFSNSRSEMNVSTLELGDSALYLCASSTGDPRNTIYFGEGSWLTVV.

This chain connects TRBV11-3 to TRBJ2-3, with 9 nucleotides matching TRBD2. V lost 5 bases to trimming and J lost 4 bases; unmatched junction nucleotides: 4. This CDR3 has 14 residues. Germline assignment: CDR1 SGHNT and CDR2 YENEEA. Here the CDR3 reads CASSRLAGSDTQYF. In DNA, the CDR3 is TGTGCCAGCAGCCGTCTAGCGGGATCAGATACGCAGTATTTT. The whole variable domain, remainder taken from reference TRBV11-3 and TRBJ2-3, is EAGVVQSPRYKIIEKKQPVAFWCNPISGHNTLYWYLQNLGQGPELLIRYENEEAVDDSQLPKDRFSAERLKGVDSTLKIQPAELGDSAVYLCASSRLAGSDTQYFGPGTRLTVL.

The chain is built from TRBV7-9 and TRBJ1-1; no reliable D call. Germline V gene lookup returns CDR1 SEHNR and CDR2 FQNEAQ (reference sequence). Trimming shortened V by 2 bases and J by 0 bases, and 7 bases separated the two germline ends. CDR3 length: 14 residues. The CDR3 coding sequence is TGTGCCAGCAGCTTACCTACGGTGAACACTGAAGCTTTCTTT. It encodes CASSLPTVNTEAFF.

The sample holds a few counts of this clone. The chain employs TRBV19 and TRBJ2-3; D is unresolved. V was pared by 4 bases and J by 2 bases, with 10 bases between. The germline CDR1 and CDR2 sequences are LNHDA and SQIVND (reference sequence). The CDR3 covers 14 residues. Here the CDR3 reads CASSRVGVTDTQYF. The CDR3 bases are TGTGCCAGTAGTAGGGTGGGCGTCACAGATACGCAGTATTTT.

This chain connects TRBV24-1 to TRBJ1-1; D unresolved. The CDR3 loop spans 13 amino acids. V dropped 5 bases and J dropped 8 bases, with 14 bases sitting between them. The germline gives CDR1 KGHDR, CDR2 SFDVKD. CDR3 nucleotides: TGTGCCACCAGTGCCCTACGGTCTTCCGAAGCTTTCTTT. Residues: CATSALRSSEAFF.

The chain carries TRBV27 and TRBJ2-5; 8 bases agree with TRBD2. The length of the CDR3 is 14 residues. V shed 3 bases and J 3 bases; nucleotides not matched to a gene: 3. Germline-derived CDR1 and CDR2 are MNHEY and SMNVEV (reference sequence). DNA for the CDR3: TGTGCCAGCAGTTTCAATAGCGGGGAAGAGACCCAGTACTTC. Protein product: CASSFNSGEETQYF.